This TCR beta chain stems from a study of T cells in women clearing cervical HPV infection. The wider study: Case blood was drawn a median approximately 21 weeks after lesion detection. General study results and limits: Each sample's T-cell count was unknown, possibly confounding richness.

Germline CDR1 reads GTSNPN; CDR2 reads SVGIG (reference sequence). The length of the CDR3 is 13 residues. Sequencing used immunoSEQ multiplex PCR; TCRdb keeps in-frame clones, though not all of them. This sample lists about 20,000 clones; its ten largest clones have roughly 4.9%. On this clone: The antigen is unknown. A read error may account for a junction end that differs from germline. The sequence runs out 3 residues before the end of the CDR3; the remainder is reconstructed from the germline J gene. The sample holds other DNA sequences that translate to the same CDR3.

The sequence was obtained from a woman between 18 and 70 years old with a cervical HPV16 infection that either progressed to CIN3+ or cleared (not recorded which). V gene TRBV30 combines with J gene TRBJ1-3, with D possibly TRBD1 on 5 matching bases. Sequencing was done on a sample of blood buffy coat. The CDR3 DNA, read in part, is TGTGCCTGGCAGACAGTCTCTGGAAACACG. This codes for CAWQTVSGNT. The full CDR3 protein reads CAWQTVSGNTIYF.